The sequence of this TCR beta chain was determined in a study of cytomegalovirus exposure and HLA in healthy donors. The PCR used 60 Vbeta and 13 Jbeta primers. TCRdb's table, derived via immunoSEQ multiplex PCR, lists solely in-frame clones and lacks some. The table shows about 120,000 clones, with roughly 80% occurring only once. The germline V gene has CDR1 SGHKS and CDR2 YYEKEE (reference sequence). This CDR3 has 16 amino acids. V shed 4 bases and J 2 bases; nucleotides not matched to a gene: 6. Source material: PBMCs. The J gene is TRBJ2-2, the V gene TRBV5-5; TRBD1 matches 9 bases. The TCR originated in a man aged 60 to 75 in good health and CMV-seropositive. The CDR3 loop is CASSPWTGVNTGELFF. The CDR3 region has the DNA TGTGCCAGCAGCCCCTGGACAGGGGTTAACACCGGGGAGCTGTTTTTT. The whole variable domain, filled in from reference TRBV5-5 and TRBJ2-2, reads DAGVTQSPTHLIKTRGQQVTLRCSPISGHKSVSWYQQVLGQGPQFIFQYYEKEERGRGNFPDRFSARQFPNYSSELNVNALLLGDSALYLCASSPWTGVNTGELFFGEGSRLTVL.